This T cell receptor beta chain emerged from a study of blood T cell repertoires in COVID-19. Study-level background: Specimens from acute and convalescent COVID-19 originated in the United States, Italy and Spain. From T cells, B-cell-depleted T cells, or PBMCs came the material, which was cDNA or gDNA.

The assay was immunoSEQ multiplex PCR, and TCRdb's table has in-frame clones only and misses some. The sample includes 200,000 to 250,000 clones, under 85% of them seen just once. Sequencing used peripheral blood. The sequence derives from a human donor in a cohort sampled during active COVID-19.

The CDR3 DNA sequence: TGTGCCAGCAGCATCTTAGCGGGGAGCTCCTACAATGAGCAGTTCTTC. As protein: CASSILAGSSYNEQFF. The chain links TRBV9 to TRBJ2-1, with 8 bases that match TRBD2. The trim removed 4 bases at V and 0 bases at J, leaving 6 bases unmatched. The CDR3 spans 16 residues. Germline values: CDR1 SGDLS, CDR2 YYNGEE.